The subject of this entry is one T cell receptor beta chain. The data are from a study of blood T cell repertoires in COVID-19. Original handling: Reference gene primer amplification gave nucleated cell count estimates. Repertoires were generated with immunoSEQ multiplex PCR, while TCRdb's copy carries only in-frame clones and drops some. V and J calls and clone size are those listed in that table; D and trimming were worked out from the DNA. This table has roughly 670,000 clones, 85% to 90% appearing once. The germline V gene encodes CDR1 MNHEY and CDR2 SVGEGT. This CDR3 comprises 15 residues. With 6 bases clipped from V and 8 bases from J, the junction kept 13 bases outside the gene matches.

The specimen sequenced was peripheral blood. The sequence derives from a woman between 18 and 29 years old with acute or convalescent COVID-19. The chain joins TRBV6-2 or TRBV6-3 to TRBJ1-2; 9 bases are a match to TRBD1. The CDR3 sequence: CASRPWDREKTGYTF. The CDR3 region has the DNA TGTGCCAGCAGACCTTGGGACAGGGAGAAGACAGGCTACACCTTC.